These 6 T cell receptor beta chains share one sample of origin, sequenced in a study of blood T cell repertoires in COVID-19. Method: immunoSEQ multiplex PCR; TCRdb's copy keeps in-frame clones and lacks some. The table shows a few hundred thousand clones, with around 86% occurring only once. Source material: PBMCs or T cells enriched from blood (not recorded which). These TCRs come from a woman aged 50 to 65 who had recovered from COVID-19.

This sequence joins TRBV19 and TRBJ1-2; TRBD1 matches at 9 bases. The CDR3 loop spans 14 amino acids. The V gene end was trimmed by 5 bases and the J gene end by 5 bases; junction bases not matched to a gene: 6. From germline, CDR1 is LNHDA and CDR2 SQIVND (reference sequence). CDR3 sequence reads: CASSEGQGSYGYTF. Written as DNA, the CDR3 is TGTGCCAGTAGTGAGGGACAGGGTTCGTATGGCTACACCTTC.

The chain employs TRBV6-5 and TRBJ2-7, with D perhaps matching TRBD1 (6 bases). The CDR3 sequence is 15 residues long. Germline assignment: CDR1 MNHEY and CDR2 SVGAGI. V was trimmed by 2 bases and J by 2 bases, leaving 13 bases between them. The CDR3 here is CASSYGTPIAYEQYF. CDR3 nucleotide sequence: TGTGCCAGCAGTTACGGGACACCTATAGCCTACGAGCAGTACTTC.

On this clone itself: This sample also contains other DNA sequences that code for the same CDR3. V usage is TRBV5-1 and J usage is TRBJ1-2; a possible D gene is TRBD1 (5 bases). V shed 3 bases and J shed 8 bases, with 11 bases lying between them. Germline loops: CDR1 SGHRS, CDR2 YFSETQ. This CDR3 comprises 12 residues. In DNA, the CDR3 is TGCGCCAGCAGCTCGGGGGGAGGAGGCTACACCTTC. Its translation is CASSSGGGGYTF.

The V call is TRBV11-2, the J call TRBJ2-5, with D possibly being TRBD1 (5 bases). V was trimmed by 0 bases and J by 5 bases, leaving 7 bases between them. Germline assignment: CDR1 SGHAT and CDR2 FQNNGV. There are 13 residues in the CDR3. The CDR3 nucleotides are TGTGCCAGCAGCTTAGAGGGGCGGGAGACCCAGTACTTC. It encodes CASSLEGRETQYF.

The J gene is TRBJ2-1, the V gene TRBV7-9, with 7 positions matching TRBD2. Germline assignment: CDR1 SEHNR and CDR2 FQNEAQ (reference sequence). CDR3 length: 13 residues. J was trimmed by 8 bases and V by 4 bases; bases with no gene match: 5. The CDR3 bases are TGTGCCAGCAGCTCGCGGGGGTGGGATGAGCAGTTCTTC. As protein: CASSSRGWDEQFF.

The chain carries TRBV6-5 and TRBJ2-7; D call uncertain. The V end was cut by 0 bases, the J end by 6 bases, with 12 bases between. This CDR3 comprises 14 residues. Germline CDR1 is MNHEY and CDR2 is SVGAGI. The CDR3 reads CASSYSGRFSEQYF. The CDR3 DNA reads as TGTGCCAGCAGTTACTCAGGCAGGTTCAGCGAGCAGTACTTC.